The rows below give T cell receptor beta chains drawn from one sample of a study of blood T cell repertoires in COVID-19. TCRdb keeps only in-frame clones here, not all; method: immunoSEQ multiplex PCR. The table includes over 150,000 clones, 65% to 85% detected once. The sequenced material came from peripheral blood. The receptor set was obtained from a woman in her sixties with acute or convalescent COVID-19. CDR3s include the opening cysteine and the closing phenylalanine or tryptophan. A D gene is named only where the DNA matches it firmly. Only some rows state a clone size, as once, few, many or a class for expanded clones.

D gene,clone size,J gene,V gene,CDR3 DNA,CDR3 protein
-,-,TRBJ1-1,TRBV19,TGTGCCAGTAGGACAACAGGGCTCATGAACACTGAAGCTTTCTTT,CASRTTGLMNTEAFF
TRBD1,-,TRBJ1-1,TRBV5-1,TGCGCCAGCAGCTTGGGGGACAGTCCAAACACTGAAGCTTTCTTT,CASSLGDSPNTEAFF
TRBD1,once,TRBJ1-1,TRBV5-1,TGCGCCAGCAGCTTGAACGGACAGGGTAGGAGTAGCACTGAAGCTTTCTTT,CASSLNGQGRSSTEAFF
-,once,TRBJ2-5,TRBV6-6,TGTGCCAGCAGTCCCACGACAGCGACCGTGGAGACCCAGTACTTC,CASSPTTATVETQYF
-,-,TRBJ1-1,TRBV19,TGTGCCAGTAGTCCCGGGGACTACTACACTGAAGCTTTCTTT,CASSPGDYYTEAFF
-,once,TRBJ1-5,TRBV18,TGTGCCAGCTCCCAAGACAGGAATCAGCCCCAGCATTTT,CASSQDRNQPQHF
-,-,TRBJ2-2,TRBV4-1,TGCGCCAGCTCGGGACTTCCCCTGACCGGGGAGCTGTTTTTT,CASSGLPLTGELFF
TRBD1,-,TRBJ1-1,TRBV18,TGTGCCAGCTCCCCAAACAGGGGCACTGAAGCTTTCTTT,CASSPNRGTEAFF
-,few,TRBJ1-3,TRBV5-6,TGTGCCAGCAGCTTCATTTCCCGGTCGTCTGGAAACACCATATATTTT,CASSFISRSSGNTIYF
-,-,TRBJ2-1,TRBV2,TGTGCCAGCAGTGAAACGACCTCGGGAATTGAGCAGTTCTTC,CASSETTSGIEQFF